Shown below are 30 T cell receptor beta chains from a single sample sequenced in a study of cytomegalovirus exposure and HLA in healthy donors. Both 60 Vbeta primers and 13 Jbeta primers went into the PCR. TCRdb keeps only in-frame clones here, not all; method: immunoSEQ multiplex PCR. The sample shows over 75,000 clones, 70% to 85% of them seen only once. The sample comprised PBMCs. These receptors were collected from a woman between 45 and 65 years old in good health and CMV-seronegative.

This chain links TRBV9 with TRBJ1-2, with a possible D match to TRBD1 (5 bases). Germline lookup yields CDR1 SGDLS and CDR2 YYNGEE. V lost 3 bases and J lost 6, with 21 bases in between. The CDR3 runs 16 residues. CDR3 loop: CASSGRGQPHSHGYTF. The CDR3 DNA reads TGTGCCAGCAGCGGGCGGGGCCAACCCCATAGTCATGGCTACACCTTC. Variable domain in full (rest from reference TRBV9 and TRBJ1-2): DSGVTQTPKHLITATGQRVTLRCSPRSGDLSVYWYQQSLDQGLQFLIQYYNGEERAKGNILERFSAQQFPDLHSELNLSSLELGDSALYFCASSGRGQPHSHGYTFGSGTRLTVV.

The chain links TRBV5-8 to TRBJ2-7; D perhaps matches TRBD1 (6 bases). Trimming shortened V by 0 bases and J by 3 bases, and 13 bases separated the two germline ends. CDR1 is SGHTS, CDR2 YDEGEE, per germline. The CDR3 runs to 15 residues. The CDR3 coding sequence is TGTGCCAGCAGCTTGGGAGGGCAGGGGATCTACGAGCAGTACTTC. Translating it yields CASSLGGQGIYEQYF. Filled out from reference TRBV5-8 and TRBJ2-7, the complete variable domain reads EAGVTQSPTHLIKTRGQQATLRCSPISGHTSVYWYQQALGLGLQFLLWYDEGEERNRGNFPPRFSGRQFPNYSSELNVNALELEDSALYLCASSLGGQGIYEQYFGPGTRLTVT.

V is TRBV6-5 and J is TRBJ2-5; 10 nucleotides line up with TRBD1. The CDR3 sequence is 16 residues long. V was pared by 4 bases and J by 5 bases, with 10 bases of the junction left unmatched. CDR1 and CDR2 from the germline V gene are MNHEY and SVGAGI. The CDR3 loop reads CASSSSGTGALETQYF. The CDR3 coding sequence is TGTGCCAGCAGTTCCTCCGGGACAGGGGCCTTGGAGACCCAGTACTTC.

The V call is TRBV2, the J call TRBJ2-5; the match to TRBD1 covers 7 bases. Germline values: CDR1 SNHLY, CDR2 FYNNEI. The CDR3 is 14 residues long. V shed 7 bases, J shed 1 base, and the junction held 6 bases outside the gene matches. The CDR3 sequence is CASKLGTVQETQYF. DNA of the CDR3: TGTGCCAGCAAGCTTGGGACAGTCCAAGAGACCCAGTACTTC.

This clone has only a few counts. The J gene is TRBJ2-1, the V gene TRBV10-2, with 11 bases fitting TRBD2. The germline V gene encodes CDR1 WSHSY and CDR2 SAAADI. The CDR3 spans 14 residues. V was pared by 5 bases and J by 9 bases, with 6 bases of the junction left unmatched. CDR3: CASSLTSGITEQFF. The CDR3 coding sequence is TGCGCCAGCAGTCTGACTAGCGGGATTACTGAGCAGTTCTTC.

CDR3 sequence: CASSSTNTGELFF. CDR3 DNA: TGTGCCAGCAGCTCCACGAACACCGGGGAGCTGTTTTTT. The rearrangement joins TRBV11-2 to TRBJ2-2; no reliable D call. The length of the CDR3 is 13 residues. Trimming left V 4 bases short and J 0 bases short, with 3 bases between. Germline V CDR1 and CDR2: SGHAT, FQNNGV.

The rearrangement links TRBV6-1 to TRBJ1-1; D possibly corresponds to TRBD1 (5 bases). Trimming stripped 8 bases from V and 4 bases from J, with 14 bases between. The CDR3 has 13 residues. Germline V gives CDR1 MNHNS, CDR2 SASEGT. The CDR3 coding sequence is TGTGCCAGCGGGAAACAGGCGCTCACTGAAGCTTTCTTT. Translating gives CASGKQALTEAFF.

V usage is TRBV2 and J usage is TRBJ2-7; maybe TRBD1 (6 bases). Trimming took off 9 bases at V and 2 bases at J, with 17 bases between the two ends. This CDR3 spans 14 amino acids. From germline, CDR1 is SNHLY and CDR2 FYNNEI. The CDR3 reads CARSTGKGTYEQYF. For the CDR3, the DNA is TGTGCCAGGTCTACAGGGAAGGGAACCTACGAGCAGTACTTC.

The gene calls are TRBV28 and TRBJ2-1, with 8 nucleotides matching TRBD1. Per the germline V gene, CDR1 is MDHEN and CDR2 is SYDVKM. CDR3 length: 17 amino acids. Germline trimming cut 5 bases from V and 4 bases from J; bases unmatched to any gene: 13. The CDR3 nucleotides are TGTGCCAGCAGTACCACCCTCCCAGGGGGCAAGTACAATGAGCAGTTCTTC. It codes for CASSTTLPGGKYNEQFF.

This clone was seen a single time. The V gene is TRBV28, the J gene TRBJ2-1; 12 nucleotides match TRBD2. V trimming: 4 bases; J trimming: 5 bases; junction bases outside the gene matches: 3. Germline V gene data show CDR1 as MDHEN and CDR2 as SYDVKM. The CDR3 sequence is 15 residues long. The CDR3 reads CASSSSSGRDNEQFF. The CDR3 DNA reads TGTGCCAGCAGTTCTTCTAGCGGGAGGGACAATGAGCAGTTCTTC.

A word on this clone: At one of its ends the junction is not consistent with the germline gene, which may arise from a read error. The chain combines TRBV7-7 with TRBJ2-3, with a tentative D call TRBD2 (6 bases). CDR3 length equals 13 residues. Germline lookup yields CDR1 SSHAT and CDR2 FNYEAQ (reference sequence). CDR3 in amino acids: CASSPGEANTQYF. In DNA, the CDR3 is TGTGCTAGCAGCCCCGGGGAGGCGAATACGCAGTATTTT.

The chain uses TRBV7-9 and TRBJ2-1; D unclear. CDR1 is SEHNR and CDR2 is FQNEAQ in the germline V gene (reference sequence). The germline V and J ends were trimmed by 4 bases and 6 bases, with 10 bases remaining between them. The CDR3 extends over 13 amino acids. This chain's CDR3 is CASSSRSANEQFF. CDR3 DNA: TGTGCCAGCAGCTCGAGAAGCGCCAATGAGCAGTTCTTC.

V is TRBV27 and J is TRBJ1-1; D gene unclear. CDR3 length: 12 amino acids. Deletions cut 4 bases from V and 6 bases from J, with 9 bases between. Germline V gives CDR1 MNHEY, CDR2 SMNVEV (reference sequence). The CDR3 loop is CASSSEGAEAFF. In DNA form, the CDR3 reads TGTGCCAGCAGTTCTGAAGGAGCTGAAGCTTTCTTT.

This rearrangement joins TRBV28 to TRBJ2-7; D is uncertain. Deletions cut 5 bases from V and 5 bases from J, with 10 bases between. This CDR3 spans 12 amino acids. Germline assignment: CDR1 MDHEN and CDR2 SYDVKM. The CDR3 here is CASSVRKDEQYF. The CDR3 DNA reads TGTGCCAGCAGTGTGAGAAAAGACGAGCAGTACTTC.

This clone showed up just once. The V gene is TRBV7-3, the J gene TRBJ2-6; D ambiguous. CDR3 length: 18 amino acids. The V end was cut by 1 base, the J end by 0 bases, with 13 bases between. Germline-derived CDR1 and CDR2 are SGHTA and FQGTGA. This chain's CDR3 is CASSLSPPADSGANVLTF. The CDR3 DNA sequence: TGTGCCAGCAGCTTAAGCCCCCCGGCGGACTCTGGGGCCAACGTCCTGACTTTC.

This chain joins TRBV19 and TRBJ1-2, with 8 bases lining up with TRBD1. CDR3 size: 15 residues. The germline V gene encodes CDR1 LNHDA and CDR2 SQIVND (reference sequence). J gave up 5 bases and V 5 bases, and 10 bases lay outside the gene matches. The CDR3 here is CASSSDRARRYGYTF. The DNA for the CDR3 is TGTGCCAGTAGTTCGGACAGGGCGAGGAGGTATGGCTACACCTTC.

In DNA, the CDR3 is TGTGCCAGCAGTGAAGGGGGCAGGGTAGGTCCTGAAGCTTTCTTT. The encoded protein is CASSEGGRVGPEAFF. V usage is TRBV6-1 and J usage is TRBJ1-1; tentative D call: TRBD1 (5 bases). The V gene lost 1 base and the J gene lost 6 bases, with 15 bases spanning the gap. Germline assignment: CDR1 MNHNS and CDR2 SASEGT. This CDR3 spans 15 amino acids.

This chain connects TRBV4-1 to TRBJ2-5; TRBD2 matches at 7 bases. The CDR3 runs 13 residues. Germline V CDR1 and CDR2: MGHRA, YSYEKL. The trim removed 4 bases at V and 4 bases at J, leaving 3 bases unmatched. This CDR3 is CASSRLAGETQYF. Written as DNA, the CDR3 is TGCGCCAGCAGCCGATTAGCGGGAGAGACCCAGTACTTC.

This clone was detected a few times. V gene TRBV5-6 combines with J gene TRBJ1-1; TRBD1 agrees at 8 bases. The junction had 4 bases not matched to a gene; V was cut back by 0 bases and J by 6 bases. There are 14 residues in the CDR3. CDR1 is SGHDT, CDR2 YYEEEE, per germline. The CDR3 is CASSLEDRGAEAFF. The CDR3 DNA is TGTGCCAGCAGCTTGGAAGACAGGGGAGCTGAAGCTTTCTTT.

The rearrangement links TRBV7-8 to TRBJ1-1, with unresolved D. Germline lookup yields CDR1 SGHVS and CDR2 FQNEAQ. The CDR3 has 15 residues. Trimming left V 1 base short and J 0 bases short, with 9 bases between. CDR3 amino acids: CASSLGEGLNTEAFF. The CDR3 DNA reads TGTGCCAGCAGCTTAGGGGAGGGCCTGAACACTGAAGCTTTCTTT.

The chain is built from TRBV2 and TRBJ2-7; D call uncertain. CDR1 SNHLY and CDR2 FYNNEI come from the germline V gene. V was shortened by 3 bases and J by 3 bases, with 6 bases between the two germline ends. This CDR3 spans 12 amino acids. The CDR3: CASSEWGYEQYV. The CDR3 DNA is TGTGCCAGCAGTGAGTGGGGCTACGAGCAGTACGTC.

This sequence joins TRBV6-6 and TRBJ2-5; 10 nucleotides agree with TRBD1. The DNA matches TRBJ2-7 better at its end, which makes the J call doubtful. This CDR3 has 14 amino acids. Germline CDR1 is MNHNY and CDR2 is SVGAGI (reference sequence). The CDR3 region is CASRSGTGEDEQYF. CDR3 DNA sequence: TGTGCCAGCAGGTCAGGGACAGGGGAGGACGAGCAGTACTTC.

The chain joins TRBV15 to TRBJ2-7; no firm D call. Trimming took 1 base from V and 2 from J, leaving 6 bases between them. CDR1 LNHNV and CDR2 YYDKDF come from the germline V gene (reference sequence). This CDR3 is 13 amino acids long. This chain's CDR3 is CATSRVVAYEQYF. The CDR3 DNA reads TGTGCCACCAGCAGAGTGGTAGCCTACGAGCAGTACTTC.

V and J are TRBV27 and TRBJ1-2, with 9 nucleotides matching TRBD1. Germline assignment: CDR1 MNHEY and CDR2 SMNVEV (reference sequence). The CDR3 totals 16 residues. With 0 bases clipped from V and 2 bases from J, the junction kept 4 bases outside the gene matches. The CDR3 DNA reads TGTGCCAGCAGTTTATCTGGACAGGGGAAGAACTATGGCTACACCTTC. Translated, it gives CASSLSGQGKNYGYTF.

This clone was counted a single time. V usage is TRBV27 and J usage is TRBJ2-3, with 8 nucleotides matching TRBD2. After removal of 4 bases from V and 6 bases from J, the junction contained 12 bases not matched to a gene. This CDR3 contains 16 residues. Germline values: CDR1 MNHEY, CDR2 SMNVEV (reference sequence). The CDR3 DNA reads TGTGCCAGCAGTTCCCTTCCAGGCGGGGGGCTGGATACGCAGTATTTT. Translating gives CASSSLPGGGLDTQYF.

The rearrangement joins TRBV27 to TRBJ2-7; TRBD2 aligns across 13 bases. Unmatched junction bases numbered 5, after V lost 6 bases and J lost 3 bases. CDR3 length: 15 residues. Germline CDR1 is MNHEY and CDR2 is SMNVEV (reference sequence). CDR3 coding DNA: TGTGCCAGCAGCTCTCGGACTAGCGGGAGCTACGAGCAGTACTTC. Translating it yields CASSSRTSGSYEQYF.

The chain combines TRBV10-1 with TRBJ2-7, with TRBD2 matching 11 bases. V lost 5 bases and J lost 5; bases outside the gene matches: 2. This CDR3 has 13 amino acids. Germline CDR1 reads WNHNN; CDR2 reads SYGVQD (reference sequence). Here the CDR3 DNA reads TGCGCCAGCAGTTTAGCGGGAGGGAACGAGCAGTACTTC. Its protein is CASSLAGGNEQYF.

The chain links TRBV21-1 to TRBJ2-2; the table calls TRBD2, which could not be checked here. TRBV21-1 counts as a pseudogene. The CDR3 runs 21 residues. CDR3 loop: CASSKESARTRTGEATGELFF. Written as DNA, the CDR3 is TGTGCCAGCAGCAAAGAAAGTGCCCGAACTCGCACGGGAGAAGCAACCGGGGAGCTGTTTTTT.

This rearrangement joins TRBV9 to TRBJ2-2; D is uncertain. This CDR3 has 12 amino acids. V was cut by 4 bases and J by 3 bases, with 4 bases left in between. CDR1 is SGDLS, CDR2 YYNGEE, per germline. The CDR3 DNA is TGTGCCAGCAGCCCCGACACCGGGGAGCTGTTTTTT. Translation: CASSPDTGELFF.

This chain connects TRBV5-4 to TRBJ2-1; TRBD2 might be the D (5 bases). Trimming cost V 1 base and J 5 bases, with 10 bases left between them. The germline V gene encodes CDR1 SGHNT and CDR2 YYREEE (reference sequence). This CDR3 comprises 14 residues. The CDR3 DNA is TGTGCCAGCAGCTTGCTTTTGCGGGACAATGAGCAGTTCTTC. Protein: CASSLLLRDNEQFF.